This paragraph reports one T cell receptor (beta chain). This clonotype was found a few times. The antigen it binds to is not known. No base quality information exists; no much larger clone differs at one position. The data belong to a study of T cell repertoires in cytomegalovirus infection (dated by TCRdb to between 2019 and 2020). General notes on the study: The HLA type of each donor mattered for the analysis, because public TCR beta signatures pointed to carriage of CMV infection along with the matching HLA type. Findings and caveats that apply to the study as a whole: Carriers of CMV infection plus the relevant HLA type were discriminated by the cumulative frequency of public TCR beta family members in the study cohort and in an independent roughly 400-donor cohort. In the ex vivo response, HLA-C-restricted CMV-specific TCR beta clonotypes were dominant, and in two of eight donors the single most frequent clonotype came from this HLA-C-restricted group.

Deletion took 6 bases off V and 3 bases off J, with a span of 17 bases between the germline ends. The germline V gene provides CDR1 ENHRY and CDR2 SYGVKD. The CDR3 spans 16 residues, from the cysteine through the phenylalanine. Kept here is only the CDR3 DNA, which spans 48 bases and is read in frame from base 1. Sequencing relied on an Illumina HiSeq 1500. TCRdb reprocessed the public reads (quality trimming at Q25 with fastp, clone calling with MiXCR) and kept in-frame beta chains. Rows with a matching CDR3 protein are joined into one entry that keeps the most common DNA and genes. The sample profile shows roughly 640,000 distinct CDR3 sequences; approximately 24% of them were found once. 7% to 9% of the sample is held by the ten biggest clonotypes.

The sequence was obtained from a human donor in good health (CMV status not recorded). Some clones in this sample may be carry-over from other donors' samples. This receptor chain uses TRBV10-3 and TRBJ2-2, and possibly TRBD1, on 6 matching bases. Sample: CD8+ T cells from PBMCs. The DNA is as follows: TGTGCCATCAGCGGGGCCACAGGGAAGTACACCGGGGAGCTGTTTTTT. It encodes CAISGATGKYTGELFF.